This entry concerns a single T cell receptor (beta chain). Its matching antigen is unknown. This record belongs to a study of cytomegalovirus exposure and HLA in healthy donors. This CDR3 comprises 14 residues. CDR1 is SGHRS and CDR2 is YFSETQ in the germline V gene. With 0 bases removed from V and 4 bases from J, the gap between germline ends came to 10 bases. Broader study findings: In a later analysis, TCR beta V- and J-gene trimming was associated with a missense DCLRE1C variant. Cytomegalovirus-associated status was assigned to 150 or so TCR beta chains.

Use of 60 Vbeta and 13 Jbeta primers characterized the PCR. Sequencing used immunoSEQ multiplex PCR; TCRdb keeps in-frame clones, though not all of them. In the table there are 90,000 to 140,000 clones, roughly an eighth of which are singletons. This rearrangement joins TRBV5-1 to TRBJ2-5; D call uncertain. This receptor was taken from a man aged 40-49 years in good health and CMV-seropositive. Sample: PBMCs. As DNA, the CDR3 is TGCGCCAGCAGCTTGGAGTTTCTAAGAGAGACCCAGTACTTC. Translated: CASSLEFLRETQYF.